This TCR beta chain stems from a study of blood T cells in healthy people across ages (dated by TCRdb to the mid-2010s). About the investigation overall: In model experiments, template switching captured about one uniquely barcoded TCR beta cDNA molecule for every two T cells. Four age groups were formed from the donors: young (average approximately 15 years), middle-aged (approximately 39), aged (around 68) and long-lived (less than 85). Using deep sequencing normalized with unique cDNA molecular identifiers, the study measured how TCR beta repertoire diversity changes with age. Donors of different ages were randomly distributed across sequencing lanes to avoid experimental bias. The study analyzed two additional independent replicas of 1 million unique cDNA reads from the same blood draw for two donors, one aged 18 to 30 and one aged 80 or older. General conclusions and limits of the study: Compared with the aged group, the long-lived group had more naive CD4+ T cells, fewer expanded clones and increased TCR diversity, suggesting age selection. The CMV infection status of donors was not known, potentially confounding age-related changes in expanded clonotypes. Observed TCR beta diversity correlated strongly with the percentage of naive T cells measured by flow cytometry. Conclusive comparison of naive and antigen-experienced compartments was prevented by the profiling of bulk unsorted PBMCs. As age increased, observed TCR beta diversity per million T cells dropped in a roughly linear way, and a significant reduction was already evident by age 40. Estimates of total diversity based on one million sequenced T cells were considered lower bounds and underestimates.

The 39 donors, aged 6 to 90 years, were systemically healthy Caucasian individuals from Russia. Approximately 9.3 milliliters of peripheral blood were collected from each donor into EDTA-treated Vacutainer tubes. PBMCs were isolated by Ficoll-Paque density-gradient centrifugation, with at least 6 million obtained per sample. Total RNA was extracted from PBMCs with Trizol reagent, with at least 6 micrograms obtained per sample. For every donor, flow cytometry on a PBMC aliquot measured the percentage of naive CD45RAhigh/CD27high T cells. According to the germline V gene, CDR1 reads LGHNA and CDR2 reads YSLEER. The junction carries 13 bases between V and J, which are trimmed by 0 bases and 8 bases respectively. The CDR3 spans 15 residues, from the cysteine through the phenylalanine. The sequence is cut down to CDR3 DNA, 45 bases in frame from base 1. The library was made by 5' RACE. Sequencer: Illumina HiSeq 2500. A second PCR of about 6 to 11 cycles was performed with a sample-barcoded 5' primer and a J-beta primer mix. A unique molecular identifier was introduced onto each TCR beta cDNA molecule by a template-switch 5' adaptor carrying 12 random nucleotides. Each sample yielded at least 2.5 million CDR3-containing paired-end reads. All of the RNA was converted into first-strand cDNA using the Mint cDNA synthesis kit, with a TRBC-specific oligonucleotide serving as the primer. After uracil-DNA glycosylase treatment, a first 18-cycle PCR used universal primers M1SS and BC2_uni_R on all cDNA. As for how the authors treated the data: For normalization, 1 million high-quality reads, each with a distinct molecular identifier, were randomly selected from each sample. Instead of being binned into consensus sequences, reads that shared molecular identifiers were thrown out. MiTCR, with a Q25 quality threshold and the strictest error-elimination algorithm, was used for CDR3 identification, clonotype clustering and error correction. A nonparametric unseen species model with Euler transformation was used to estimate a lower bound on total TCR beta diversity. Using fastp trimming at Q25 and MiXCR clonotype assembly, TCRdb reanalyzed the public sequencing data and kept in-frame beta chains. Rows merge per CDR3 protein into single entries with the most common DNA and genes. V and J calls and clone size were set by TCRdb, not the authors. The sample records around 1,000,000 distinct CDR3 sequences, 30% to 40% of which are singletons. The top ten clonotypes cover approximately 14% of the sample.

In this sample, this clonotype turned up a few times. What antigen it recognizes has not been identified. The input lacks base qualities; no much larger clone sits a single base away. The sequence was obtained from a young man in good health. Sequencing was done on a sample of blood. The chain is encoded by TRBV4-3 joined to TRBJ1-4; no D segment can be confidently identified. The CDR3 protein: CASSQEGSRTEKLFF. The DNA is TGCGCCAGCAGCCAAGAAGGGAGCAGGACGGAAAAACTGTTTTTT.